This TCR beta chain was recovered during a study of cytomegalovirus exposure and HLA in healthy donors (dated by TCRdb to the late 2010s). The study in broad terms: According to a later analysis, one platform produced both the 110 or so validation repertoires and the roughly 660 repertoires of the first cohort. The study aimed to test whether cataloging public T cell receptors could reveal signatures of past pathogen exposure. Along with the roughly 610-subject first cohort, a separate validation cohort of some 130 different subjects was used. To predict cytomegalovirus infection status, the study combined high-throughput TCR immunosequencing, statistical association of individual TCRs with disease status, and machine learning. The investigation overall reported the following: The classifier was reported to diagnose cytomegalovirus status with high specificity and sensitivity in both the original cohort and the validation cohort. All 120 or so repertoires were used to score co-occurrence in the validation cohort in a later analysis, because that analysis had no HLA typing for the cohort. In the study, roughly 160 TCR beta chains were listed as associated with cytomegalovirus. In a later analysis, TCRs clustered in the first cohort were found to also tend to co-occur in the 120 or so validation repertoires, with 85% to 95% of cluster scores above 0. It was suggested by the authors that the approach could potentially be generalized to other disease states and immunological phenotypes. Across donors, most TCR sequences were observed very rarely, whereas some public TCRs were present in many individuals. A few of the identified cytomegalovirus-associated TCR beta chains were confirmed in vitro to be specific for cytomegalovirus antigens.

Donors formed part of the validation cohort, which comprised over a hundred subjects and was distinct from the first cohort of 670 or so subjects. About this clone itself: The clone's antigen remains unknown. No per-base quality is available; no much larger clone lies one base away.

Libraries were prepared through the immunoSEQ multiplex PCR assay. Per the original workflow: A statistical classification framework was built to diagnose cytomegalovirus status from the catalog of TCR beta chain sequences. Not all clones reach the TCRdb copy of this immuneACCESS table, which keeps in-frame sequences only. Checked studies attribute under half of the gap to unresolved V genes and leave the rest unexplained. That table furnishes V, J and clone size, whereas the DNA furnished D and trimming. The sample profile shows tens of thousands of clones; roughly 96% of them were found once. The top ten constitute 0.6% to 0.95% of the sample. Relative to germline, V is 7 bases shorter and J is 5 bases shorter, with 17 bases between their ends. From its cysteine to its phenylalanine, the CDR3 spans 14 amino acids. Kept here is only the CDR3 DNA, which spans 42 bases and is read in frame from base 1. Taken from the germline V gene (reference sequence), the CDR1 and CDR2 loops are LNHDA and SQIVND.

The chain links TRBV19 with TRBJ1-2, with the identity of the D gene unclear. This TCR was recovered from a man aged 18 to 29 in good health and CMV-seronegative. The specimen sequenced was PBMCs. The base sequence is TGTGCCAGTACGCCATCGGGCGGCGGGTATGGCTACACCTTC. The encoded protein is CASTPSGGGYGYTF.